Listed here are 18 T cell receptor beta chains from one sample, sequenced in a study of blood T cell repertoires in COVID-19. This table comes from immunoSEQ multiplex PCR, and its TCRdb copy is limited to in-frame clones, with some not included. The table lists 330,000 or so clones, 87% of them singletons, with roughly a tenth in the top ten. Sequencing was done on a sample of peripheral blood. These receptors were obtained from a man aged 30 to 45 with COVID-19, enrolled during active disease.

The V gene is TRBV19, the J gene TRBJ2-2; 7 nucleotides agree with TRBD2. The V gene's germline CDR1 is LNHDA and CDR2 SQIVND (reference sequence). The J segment lost 5 bases and the V segment lost 7 bases, leaving 7 bases of the junction unmatched. This CDR3 comprises 14 residues. The CDR3 sequence: CASTSARGTGELFF. The CDR3 region has the DNA TGTGCCAGTACCTCGGCGCGGGGGACCGGGGAGCTGTTTTTT.

The V call is TRBV4-2, the J call TRBJ2-1; TRBD1 matches at 9 bases. Losses at the gene ends were 0 bases for V and 6 bases for J; bases not matched to a gene: 3. CDR1 LGHNA and CDR2 YNFKEQ come from the germline V gene. There are 15 residues in the CDR3. The DNA of the CDR3 is TGTGCCAGCAGCCAAGATCGACAGGGGGGCAATGAGCAGTTCTTC. Amino acids: CASSQDRQGGNEQFF.

V is TRBV7-8 and J is TRBJ2-2, with 13 bases identical to TRBD2. Germline V gene sequence: CDR1 SGHVS, CDR2 FQNEAQ. The CDR3 is 15 residues long. The V gene end was trimmed by 3 bases and the J gene end by 5 bases; junction bases not matched to a gene: 0. Here the CDR3 DNA reads TGTGCCAGCAGCTTGGGACTAGCGGGGACCGGGGAGCTGTTTTTT. Translating it yields CASSLGLAGTGELFF. Variable domain in full (rest from reference TRBV7-8 and TRBJ2-2): GAGVSQSPRYKVAKRGQDVALRCDPISGHVSLFWYQQALGQGPEFLTYFQNEAQLDKSGLPSDRFFAERPEGSVSTLKIQRTQQEDSAVYLCASSLGLAGTGELFFGEGSRLTVL.

The rearrangement links TRBV28 to TRBJ1-2, with D perhaps matching TRBD1 (6 bases). V lost 4 bases to trimming and J lost 4 bases, with 13 bases between them. Germline V gene data show CDR1 as MDHEN and CDR2 as SYDVKM. The CDR3 length is 14 residues. The CDR3 coding sequence is TGTGCCAGCAGTTCAGGACAGAGTAGCTATGGCTACACCTTC. This gives the protein CASSSGQSSYGYTF.

This clone has only one observation. The chain employs TRBV25-1 and TRBJ2-4; D perhaps matches TRBD1 (6 bases). The CDR3 is 14 residues long. Germline CDR1 reads MGHDK; CDR2 reads SYGVNS. Trimming shortened V by 4 bases and J by 3 bases, and 10 bases separated the two germline ends. The CDR3 loop is CASSGQEIKNIQYF. For the CDR3, the DNA is TGTGCCAGCAGTGGACAGGAGATCAAAAACATTCAGTACTTC.

This clone was seen a single time. V gene TRBV5-1 combines with J gene TRBJ2-1; maybe TRBD1 (5 bases). From germline, CDR1 is SGHRS and CDR2 YFSETQ. Trimming pared 2 bases from V and 6 bases from J, leaving 15 bases between. This CDR3 region has 15 residues. Written as DNA, the CDR3 is TGCGCCAGCAGCTTAGGGGCACGTCAGTCCAATGAGCAGTTCTTC. Protein: CASSLGARQSNEQFF.

The gene calls are TRBV27 and TRBJ1-5; 10 bases match TRBD1. V lost 6 bases and J lost 5; bases outside the gene matches: 7. CDR3 length equals 15 residues. Germline V gene lookup returns CDR1 MNHEY and CDR2 SMNVEV (reference sequence). CDR3 bases: TGTGCCAGCAGCTCTACCGGGACAGGGGATCAGCCCCAGCATTTT. It is translated as CASSSTGTGDQPQHF.

The V call is TRBV30, the J call TRBJ1-1, with TRBD1 as a possible D gene (6 bases). In germline, CDR1 is GTSNPN, CDR2 SVGIG (reference sequence). The CDR3 spans 13 residues. V was cut by 5 bases and J by 5 bases, with 15 bases left in between. As DNA, the CDR3 is TGTGCCTGGGCCTTCAGGGGAGAAACTGAAGCTTTCTTT. It encodes CAWAFRGETEAFF.

In the case of this clone: At one end, the junction sequence differs from germline, possibly due to a read error. The V and J genes are TRBV5-6 and TRBJ2-7; TRBD1 agrees at 7 bases. Germline CDR1 reads SGHDT; CDR2 reads YYEEEE. This CDR3 comprises 13 residues. The CDR3 sequence is CASSLAEWDRLHF. CDR3 coding DNA: TGTGCCAGCAGCTTGGCGGAGTGGGACAGACTACACTTC.

The chain carries TRBV7-2 and TRBJ2-7; 7 bases line up with TRBD1. Trimming took 1 base from V and 3 from J; bases not matched to a gene: 6. Per the germline V gene, CDR1 is SGHTA and CDR2 is FQGNSA. This CDR3 has 15 residues. The CDR3 region has the DNA TGTGCCAGCAGCTTAGACCAGGACAGGAACTACGAGCAGTACTTC. This sequence encodes CASSLDQDRNYEQYF.

The chain combines TRBV6-5 with TRBJ1-4; 7 bases fit TRBD1. CDR1 is MNHEY, CDR2 SVGAGI, per germline. J lost 5 bases, V lost 2 bases, and 8 bases had no gene match. This CDR3 is 16 amino acids long. The CDR3 DNA is TGTGCCAGCAGTTACCTACCGACAGGGAGGAATGAAAAACTGTTTTTT. Translated: CASSYLPTGRNEKLFF.

The count of this clone is one. The chain is built from TRBV7-9 and TRBJ2-7; D may be TRBD1 (6 bases). The germline gives CDR1 SEHNR, CDR2 FQNEAQ (reference sequence). The CDR3 totals 14 residues. Trimming shortened V by 1 base and J by 3 bases, and 10 bases separated the two germline ends. CDR3 DNA sequence: TGTGCCAGCAGCTTAGTGGGACAACTCTACGAGCAGTACTTC. It yields the protein CASSLVGQLYEQYF.

The V gene is TRBV5-4, the J gene TRBJ1-2; 7 bases map to TRBD1. Trimming cost V 3 bases and J 4 bases; bases outside gene matches: 18. This CDR3 comprises 18 residues. Germline V gene sequence: CDR1 SGHNT, CDR2 YYREEE (reference sequence). This chain's CDR3 is CASSSEQRDRTGLYGYTF. CDR3 DNA sequence: TGTGCCAGCAGCTCGGAACAAAGGGATAGGACAGGACTCTATGGCTACACCTTC.

V gene TRBV5-4 combines with J gene TRBJ1-2; 10 bases are shared with TRBD1. The CDR3 covers 13 residues. V shed 4 bases and J 9 bases; nucleotides not matched to a gene: 6. Germline CDR1 is SGHNT and CDR2 is YYREEE (reference sequence). CDR3: CASSNGQGDSYTF. The CDR3 nucleotides read TGTGCCAGCAGCAATGGACAGGGGGATAGCTACACCTTC.

The chain joins TRBV7-3 to TRBJ2-2, with TRBD2 matching 13 bases. CDR1 and CDR2 (germline): SGHTA, FQGTGA. The CDR3 spans 16 residues. The ends lost 6 bases at V and 6 bases at J; junction bases unmatched: 7. CDR3 residues: CASSLLAGGRPGELFF. Written as DNA, the CDR3 is TGTGCCAGCAGTTTACTAGCGGGGGGGCGCCCCGGGGAGCTGTTTTTT.

The rearrangement joins TRBV5-1 to TRBJ1-2; 9 bases match TRBD1. Unmatched junction bases numbered 7, after V lost 7 bases and J lost 3 bases. CDR1 and CDR2 from the germline V gene are SGHRS and YFSETQ. This CDR3 contains 14 residues. Written as DNA, the CDR3 is TGCGCCAGCGGCACCGGGGACAGGGACTATGGCTACACCTTC. It yields the protein CASGTGDRDYGYTF.

The chain has TRBV7-2 and TRBJ1-5; 10 nucleotides line up with TRBD1. The CDR3 spans 16 residues. The V segment lost 1 base and the J segment 2 bases; nucleotides outside the gene matches: 2. Per germline, CDR1 SGHTA and CDR2 FQGNSA. In DNA form, the CDR3 reads TGTGCCAGCAGCTTAGTGGGGACAGGGGGCAATCAGCCCCAGCATTTT. Its protein product is CASSLVGTGGNQPQHF. Full variable domain (rest looked up from reference TRBV7-2 and TRBJ1-5): GAGVSQSPSNKVTEKGKDVELRCDPISGHTALYWYRQSLGQGLEFLIYFQGNSAPDKSGLPSDRFSAERTGGSVSTLTIQRTQQEDSAVYLCASSLVGTGGNQPQHFGDGTRLSIL.

The genes are TRBV27 and TRBJ1-1; 7 bases match TRBD1. Looked up from germline, CDR1 is MNHEY and CDR2 is SMNVEV (reference sequence). The CDR3 has 17 residues. V dropped 4 bases and J dropped 1; count of bases not matched to a gene: 12. DNA for the CDR3: TGTGCCAGCAGTTCAGTGACAGGGTACGGATGGAACACTGAAGCTTTCTTT. It specifies CASSSVTGYGWNTEAFF.